A single sample is the source of the 7 T cell receptor beta chains below, sequenced in a study of blood T cell repertoires in COVID-19. Measured with immunoSEQ multiplex PCR; TCRdb has only the in-frame clones, and not every one. In the table there are some 200,000 clones, less than 90% of which are singletons. Sequenced material: peripheral blood. All receptors derive from a woman in her fifties or sixties with acute or convalescent COVID-19.

The chain combines TRBV4-3 with TRBJ2-7; 12 positions agree with TRBD2. This CDR3 is 14 amino acids long. V trimming: 4 bases; J trimming: 4 bases; junction bases outside the gene matches: 2. CDR1 is LGHNA, CDR2 YSLEER, per germline. This CDR3 is CASSRGLAGYEQYF. For the CDR3, the DNA is TGCGCCAGCAGCCGTGGACTAGCGGGGTACGAGCAGTACTTC.

The V and J genes are TRBV7-7 and TRBJ2-5; D ambiguous. The CDR3 extends over 13 amino acids. Germline V gene data show CDR1 as SSHAT and CDR2 as FNYEAQ (reference sequence). Trimming pared 5 bases from V and 5 bases from J, leaving 12 bases between. The CDR3 DNA follows: TGTGCCAGCAGCGATACAGTTGGCGAGACCCAGTACTTC. Its protein is CASSDTVGETQYF.

V gene TRBV6-5 combines with J gene TRBJ1-1; 7 nucleotides match TRBD1. The V gene end was trimmed by 5 bases and the J gene end by 5 bases; junction bases not matched to a gene: 5. Germline V CDR1 and CDR2: MNHEY, SVGAGI. CDR3 length: 13 residues. This chain's CDR3 is CASSPNRGTEAFF. The CDR3 coding sequence is TGTGCCAGCAGTCCCAACAGGGGTACTGAAGCTTTCTTT.

The chain links TRBV7-9 to TRBJ2-3, with 13 bases fitting TRBD2. Trimming cost V 1 base and J 6 bases; bases outside gene matches: 4. CDR1 and CDR2 from the germline V gene are SEHNR and FQNEAQ (reference sequence). The CDR3 totals 16 residues. CDR3 sequence reads: CASSLGLAGGEDTQYF. The CDR3 DNA sequence: TGTGCCAGCAGCTTAGGACTAGCGGGAGGTGAGGATACGCAGTATTTT.

This sequence joins TRBV18 and TRBJ2-5, with 8 bases fitting TRBD1. This CDR3 has 13 amino acids. J was trimmed by 10 bases and V by 6 bases; bases with no gene match: 10. Germline CDR1 and CDR2: KGHSH and LQKENI. As DNA, the CDR3 is TGTGCCAGCTCTCGAGACAGGGGCTCTGGCCAGTACTTC. Its protein is CASSRDRGSGQYF.

J is TRBJ1-1 and V is TRBV6-5; D is undetermined. In germline, CDR1 is MNHEY, CDR2 SVGAGI. The CDR3 covers 14 residues. Trimming took 2 bases from V and 0 from J, leaving 7 bases between them. This CDR3 is CASSYQALNTEAFF. In DNA, the CDR3 is TGTGCCAGCAGTTACCAGGCTTTGAACACTGAAGCTTTCTTT.

J is TRBJ1-4 and V is TRBV12-2; the tabulated D call, TRBD1, remains unverified against the DNA. TRBV12-2 is an annotated pseudogene. The CDR3 contains 17 residues. As DNA, the CDR3 is TGTGCAAGTCGCCTTGGGACAGGGGGCGGGGATAATGAAAAACTGTTTTTT. Translated, it gives CASRLGTGGGDNEKLFF.